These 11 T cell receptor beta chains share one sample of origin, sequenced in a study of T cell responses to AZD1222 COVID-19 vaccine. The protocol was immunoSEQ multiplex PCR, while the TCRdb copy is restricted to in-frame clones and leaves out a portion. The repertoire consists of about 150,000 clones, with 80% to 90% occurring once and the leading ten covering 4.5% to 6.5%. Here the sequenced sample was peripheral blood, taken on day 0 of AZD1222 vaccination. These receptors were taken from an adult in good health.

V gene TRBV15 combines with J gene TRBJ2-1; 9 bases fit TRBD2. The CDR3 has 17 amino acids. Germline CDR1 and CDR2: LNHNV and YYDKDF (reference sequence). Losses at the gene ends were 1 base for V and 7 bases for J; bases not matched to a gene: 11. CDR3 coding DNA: TGTGCCACCAGCAGAGGGACCGGAGGAAGCGGGGGGAATGAGCAGTTCTTC. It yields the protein CATSRGTGGSGGNEQFF.

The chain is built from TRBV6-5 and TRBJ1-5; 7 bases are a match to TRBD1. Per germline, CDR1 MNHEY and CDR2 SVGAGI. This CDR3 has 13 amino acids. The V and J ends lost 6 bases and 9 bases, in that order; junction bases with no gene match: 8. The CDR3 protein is CASRQGGVGPQHF. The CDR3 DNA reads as TGTGCCAGCAGGCAGGGGGGAGTAGGGCCCCAGCATTTT.

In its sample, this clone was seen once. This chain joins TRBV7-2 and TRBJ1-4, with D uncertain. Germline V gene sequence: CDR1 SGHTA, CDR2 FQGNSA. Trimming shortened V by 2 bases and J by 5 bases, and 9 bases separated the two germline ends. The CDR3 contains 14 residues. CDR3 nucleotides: TGTGCCAGCAGCTTACGCGGACTGAATGAAAAACTGTTTTTT. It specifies CASSLRGLNEKLFF.

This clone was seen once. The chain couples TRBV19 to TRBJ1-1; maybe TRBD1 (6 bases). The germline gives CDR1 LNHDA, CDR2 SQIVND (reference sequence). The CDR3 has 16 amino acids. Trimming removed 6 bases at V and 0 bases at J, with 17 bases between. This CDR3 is CASRDSWGYMNTEAFF. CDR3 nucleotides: TGTGCCAGTAGGGACAGTTGGGGGTATATGAACACTGAAGCTTTCTTT.

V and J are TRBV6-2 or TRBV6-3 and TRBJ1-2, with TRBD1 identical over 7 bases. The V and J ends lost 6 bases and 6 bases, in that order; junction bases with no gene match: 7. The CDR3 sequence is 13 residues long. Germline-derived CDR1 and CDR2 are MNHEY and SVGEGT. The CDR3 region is CASSRLGQDGYTF. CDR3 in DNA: TGTGCCAGCAGCCGACTAGGACAGGATGGCTACACCTTC.

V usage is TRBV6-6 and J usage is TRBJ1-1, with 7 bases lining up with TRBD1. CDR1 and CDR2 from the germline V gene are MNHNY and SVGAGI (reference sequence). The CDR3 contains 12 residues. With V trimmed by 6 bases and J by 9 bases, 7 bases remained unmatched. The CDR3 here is CASRDDRAKAFF. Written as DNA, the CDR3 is TGTGCCAGCAGGGATGACAGGGCGAAAGCTTTCTTT.

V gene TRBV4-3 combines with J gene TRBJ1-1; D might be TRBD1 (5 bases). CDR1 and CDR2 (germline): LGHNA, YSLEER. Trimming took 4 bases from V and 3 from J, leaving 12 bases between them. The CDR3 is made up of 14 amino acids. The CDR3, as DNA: TGCGCCAGCAGCCCTCGTACGGGGGACACTGAAGCTTTCTTT. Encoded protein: CASSPRTGDTEAFF.

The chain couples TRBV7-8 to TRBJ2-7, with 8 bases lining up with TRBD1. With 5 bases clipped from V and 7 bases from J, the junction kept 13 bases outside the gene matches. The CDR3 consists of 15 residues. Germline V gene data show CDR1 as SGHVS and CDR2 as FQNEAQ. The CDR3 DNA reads TGTGCCAGCAGCGGCTGGACAGGGCCCGATGAAGAGCAGTACTTC. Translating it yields CASSGWTGPDEEQYF.

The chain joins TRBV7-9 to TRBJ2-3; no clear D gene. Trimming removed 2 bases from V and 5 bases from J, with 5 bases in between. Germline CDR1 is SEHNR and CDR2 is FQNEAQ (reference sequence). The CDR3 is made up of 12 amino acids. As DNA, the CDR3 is TGTGCCAGCAGCTTACTGAGAGATACGCAGTATTTT. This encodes CASSLLRDTQYF.

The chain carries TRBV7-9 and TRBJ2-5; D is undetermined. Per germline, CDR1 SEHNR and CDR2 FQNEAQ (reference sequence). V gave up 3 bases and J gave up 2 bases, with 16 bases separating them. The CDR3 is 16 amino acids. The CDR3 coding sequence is TGTGCCAGCAGCTTTTCAATGGCCGCAAGTCAAGAGACCCAGTACTTC. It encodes CASSFSMAASQETQYF. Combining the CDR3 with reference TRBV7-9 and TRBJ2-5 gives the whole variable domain DTGVSQNPRHKITKRGQNVTFRCDPISEHNRLYWYRQTLGQGPEFLTYFQNEAQLEKSRLLSDRFSAERPKGSFSTLEIQRTEQGDSAMYLCASSFSMAASQETQYFGPGTRLLVL.

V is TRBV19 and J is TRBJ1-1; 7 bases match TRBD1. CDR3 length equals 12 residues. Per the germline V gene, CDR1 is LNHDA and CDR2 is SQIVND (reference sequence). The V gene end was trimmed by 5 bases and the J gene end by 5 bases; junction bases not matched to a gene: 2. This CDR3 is CASSVDRTEAFF. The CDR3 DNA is TGTGCCAGTAGTGTGGACAGGACTGAAGCTTTCTTT.